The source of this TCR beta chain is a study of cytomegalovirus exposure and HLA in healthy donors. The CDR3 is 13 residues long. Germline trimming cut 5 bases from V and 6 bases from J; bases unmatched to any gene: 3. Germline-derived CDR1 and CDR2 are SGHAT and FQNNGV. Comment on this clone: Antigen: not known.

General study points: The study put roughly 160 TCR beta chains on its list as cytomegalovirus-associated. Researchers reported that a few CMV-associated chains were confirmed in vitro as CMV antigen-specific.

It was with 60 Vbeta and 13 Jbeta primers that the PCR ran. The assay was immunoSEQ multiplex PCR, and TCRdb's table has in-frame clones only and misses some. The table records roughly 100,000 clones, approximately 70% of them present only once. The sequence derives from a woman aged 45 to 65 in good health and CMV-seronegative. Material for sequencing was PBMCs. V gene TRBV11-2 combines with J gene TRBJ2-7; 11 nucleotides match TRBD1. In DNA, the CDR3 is TGTGCCAGCAGCCCGGACAGGGGGCTCGAGCAGTACTTC. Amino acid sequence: CASSPDRGLEQYF.